The entry below gives a single T cell receptor beta chain sequence along with its context. The table came from immunoSEQ multiplex PCR; TCRdb's copy has only in-frame clones and leaves some out. This table has roughly 110,000 clones, 75% to 95% appearing once. The data belong to a study of T cell responses to AZD1222 COVID-19 vaccine. Trimming pared 2 bases from V and 2 bases from J, leaving 13 bases between. Looked up from germline, CDR1 is PRHDT and CDR2 is FYEKMQ (reference sequence). The CDR3 totals 15 residues. V and J are TRBV13 and TRBJ2-7; possibly TRBD2 for D (5 bases). The receptor comes from an adult who received the AZD1222 COVID-19 vaccine. The sample was peripheral blood, taken 28 days after the second AZD1222 dose. The CDR3 sequence is CASSLRLAGPYEQYF. The DNA for the CDR3 is TGTGCCAGCAGCTTACGTCTAGCTGGGCCCTACGAGCAGTACTTC.